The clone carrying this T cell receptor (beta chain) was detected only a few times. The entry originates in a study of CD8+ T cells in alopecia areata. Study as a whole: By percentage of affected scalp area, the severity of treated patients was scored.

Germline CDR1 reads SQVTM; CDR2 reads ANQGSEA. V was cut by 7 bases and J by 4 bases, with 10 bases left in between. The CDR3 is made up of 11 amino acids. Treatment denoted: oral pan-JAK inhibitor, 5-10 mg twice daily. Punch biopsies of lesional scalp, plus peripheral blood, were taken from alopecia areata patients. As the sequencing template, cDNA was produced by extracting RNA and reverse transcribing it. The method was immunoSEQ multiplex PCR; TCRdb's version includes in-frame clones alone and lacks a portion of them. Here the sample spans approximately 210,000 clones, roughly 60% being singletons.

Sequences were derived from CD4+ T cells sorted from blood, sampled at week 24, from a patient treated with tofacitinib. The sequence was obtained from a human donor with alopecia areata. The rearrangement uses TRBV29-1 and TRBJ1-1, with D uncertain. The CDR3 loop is CSASGATEAFF. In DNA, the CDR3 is TGCAGCGCCTCGGGTGCCACTGAAGCTTTCTTT.